This entry is about one T cell receptor beta chain. Its target is not known. CD45RO-CCR7+CD27+CD95- cells counted as naive CD8+ T cells. The CDR3 contains 14 residues. Germline V lookup: CDR1 SGHRS, CDR2 YFSETQ. This sample stems from a study of CXCR3-negative and CXCR3-positive naive CD8 T cells. Through 5' RACE with UMI labels, the TRB cDNA libraries were prepared. TCRdb processed the 5' RACE reads again and assigns one entry to each CDR3 protein, with no DNA. Its table lists about 62,000 distinct CDR3 sequences. General observations from the study: Unlike memory cells, which differed, naive CXCR3-negative and CXCR3-positive cells had similar TRBV-TRBJ usage.

Sequences were obtained from naive CXCR3- CD8+ T cells from blood. Subset in this sample: CD45RO-CCR7+CD27+CD95- naive CD8+ T cells lacking CXCR3 (TNR3-). The chain links TRBV5-1 to TRBJ2-3; no DNA is available, so the TRBD1 call from TCRdb remains unchecked. This TCR was recovered from a human donor in good health. Some clones in this sample may be carry-over from other donors' samples. The CDR3 loop reads CASSFRRGPDTQYF. The full variable domain, in which reference TRBV5-1 and TRBJ2-3 provide the parts outside the CDR3, is KAGVTQTPRYLIKTRGQQVTLSCSPISGHRSVSWYQQTPGQGLQFLFEYFSETQRNKGNFPGRFSGRQFSNSRSEMNVSTLELGDSALYLCASSFRRGPDTQYFGPGTRLTVL.